Following are 32 T cell receptor beta chains from one sample sequenced in a study of OX40 agonist ivuxolimab in advanced cancers. The repertoire was sequenced with immunoSEQ multiplex PCR; TCRdb's copy has only in-frame clones and lacks some. The sample has 72,000 or so clones, 80% seen once. This specimen was CD4+ or CD8+ T cells sorted from blood, taken in a trial of the OX40 agonist ivuxolimab. These receptors were taken from an adult with an advanced solid tumor such as melanoma, head and neck, liver or kidney cancer.

Only one count was recorded for this clone. This sequence joins TRBV2 and TRBJ2-1; TRBD2 matches at 10 bases. V trimming: 6 bases; J trimming: 6 bases; junction bases outside the gene matches: 11. Germline V lookup: CDR1 SNHLY, CDR2 FYNNEI. The CDR3 contains 16 residues. Here the CDR3 DNA reads TGTGCCAGCAGAGAAAGTAGCGGGGGGCGGTCCAATGAGCAGTTCTTC. Translated, it gives CASRESSGGRSNEQFF. The full variable domain, its missing parts supplied by reference TRBV2 and TRBJ2-1, is EPEVTQTPSHQVTQMGQEVILRCVPISNHLYFYWYRQILGQKVEFLVSFYNNEISEKSEIFDDQFSVERPDGSNFTLKIRSTKLEDSAMYFCASRESSGGRSNEQFFGPGTRLTVL.

As regards this clone: The same CDR3 is also encoded by other DNA sequences in this sample. This chain links TRBV5-4 with TRBJ1-1; tentatively, D is TRBD1 (6 bases). The CDR3 totals 13 residues. Germline V gives CDR1 SGHNT, CDR2 YYREEE (reference sequence). V was trimmed by 3 bases and J by 6 bases, leaving 12 bases between them. This CDR3 is CASSSTGLPEAFF. CDR3 bases: TGTGCCAGCAGCTCCACAGGGCTTCCTGAAGCTTTCTTT. Supplemented by reference TRBV5-4 and TRBJ1-1, the full variable domain reads ETGVTQSPTHLIKTRGQQVTLRCSSQSGHNTVSWYQQALGQGPQFIFQYYREEENGRGNFPPRFSGLQFPNYSSELNVNALELDDSALYLCASSSTGLPEAFFGQGTRLTVV.

The V call is TRBV19, the J call TRBJ1-1; D gene uncertain. The CDR3 spans 12 residues. Germline CDR1 is LNHDA and CDR2 is SQIVND (reference sequence). Trimming removed 6 bases at V and 7 bases at J, with 12 bases between. As DNA, the CDR3 is TGTGCCAGTAGGGAACGGCCTAATGAAGCTTTCTTT. Translated: CASRERPNEAFF.

V is TRBV30 and J is TRBJ1-2; D unresolved. The V gene's germline CDR1 is GTSNPN and CDR2 SVGIG (reference sequence). The CDR3 consists of 10 residues. V dropped 8 bases and J dropped 11 bases, with 15 bases sitting between them. CDR3 amino acids: CAHKVGRYTF. The CDR3 DNA reads as TGTGCCCATAAGGTGGGAAGGTACACCTTC. Full variable domain (outside the CDR3, taken from reference TRBV30 and TRBJ1-2): SQTIHQWPATLVQPVGSPLSLECTVEGTSNPNLYWYRQAAGRGLQLLFYSVGIGQISSEVPQNLSASRPQDRQFILSSKKLLLSDSGFYLCAHKVGRYTFGSGTRLTVV.

V and J are TRBV5-1 and TRBJ1-3; D gene uncertain. This CDR3 is built from 13 residues. The V end lost 4 bases, the J end lost 4 bases, and 9 bases lay between the germline ends. CDR1 and CDR2 (germline): SGHRS, YFSETQ. CDR3 in amino acids: CASSIGFGNTIYF. The DNA for the CDR3 is TGCGCCAGCAGCATTGGTTTCGGAAACACCATATATTTT. The variable domain in full, with the rest retrieved from reference TRBV5-1 and TRBJ1-3, is KAGVTQTPRYLIKTRGQQVTLSCSPISGHRSVSWYQQTPGQGLQFLFEYFSETQRNKGNFPGRFSGRQFSNSRSEMNVSTLELGDSALYLCASSIGFGNTIYFGEGSWLTVV.

The CDR3 coding sequence is TGTGCCAGCAGTGCTCCTTGGAAGAGCACAGATACGCAGTATTTT. It is translated as CASSAPWKSTDTQYF. V gene TRBV2 combines with J gene TRBJ2-3; D is unclear. The V end lost 4 bases, the J end lost 0 bases, and 11 bases lay between the germline ends. Germline loops: CDR1 SNHLY, CDR2 FYNNEI. CDR3 length: 15 residues.

This rearrangement joins TRBV30 to TRBJ1-6, with D possibly TRBD1 on 6 matching bases. The CDR3 is 14 amino acids. V was cut by 7 bases and J by 7 bases, with 17 bases left in between. CDR1 is GTSNPN and CDR2 is SVGIG in the germline V gene (reference sequence). In DNA, the CDR3 is TGTGCCTATTCTCAGGGGTTTAACAATTCACCCCTCCACTTT. Its translation: CAYSQGFNNSPLHF.

This chain uses TRBV18 with TRBJ1-2, with no clear D. Trimming pared 3 bases from V and 2 bases from J, leaving 7 bases between. Germline V CDR1 and CDR2: KGHSH, LQKENI. CDR3 size: 13 residues. CDR3 region: CASSPDRNYGYTF. The CDR3 bases are TGTGCCAGCTCACCTGACCGAAACTATGGCTACACCTTC.

This sequence joins TRBV27 and TRBJ2-5, with D possibly TRBD1 on 5 matching bases. The ends were cut back, 2 bases at V and 5 bases at J, with 18 bases in the middle. Germline assignment: CDR1 MNHEY and CDR2 SMNVEV (reference sequence). The CDR3 covers 16 residues. DNA for the CDR3: TGTGCCAGCAGTTTAGGGGTAGGGCTCAAGGGGGAGACCCAGTACTTC. It is translated as CASSLGVGLKGETQYF.

The chain employs TRBV12-5 and TRBJ2-3; 7 positions agree with TRBD1. The CDR3 is made up of 16 amino acids. CDR1 and CDR2 (germline): LGHNT, FRNRAP. The trim removed 4 bases at V and 2 bases at J, leaving 9 bases unmatched. CDR3 DNA: TGTGCTAGTGGTTACAGGACAGGCGAACTCACAGATACGCAGTATTTT. Protein product: CASGYRTGELTDTQYF.

This clone occurred a few times. V and J are TRBV30 and TRBJ1-1; D gene unclear. Trimming cost V 0 bases and J 0 bases, with 2 bases left between them. CDR1 and CDR2 from the germline V gene are GTSNPN and SVGIG (reference sequence). The CDR3 loop spans 12 amino acids. The CDR3, as DNA: TGTGCCTGGAGTGTACTGAACACTGAAGCTTTCTTT. It is translated as CAWSVLNTEAFF.

The rearrangement uses TRBV11-2 and TRBJ2-2, with TRBD2 matching over 9 bases. Germline V gene data show CDR1 as SGHAT and CDR2 as FQNNGV. The CDR3 extends over 18 amino acids. The V segment lost 0 bases and the J segment 1 base; nucleotides outside the gene matches: 6. The CDR3 region has the DNA TGTGCCAGCAGCTTAGAGACTAGCGGCCCTTTGAACACCGGGGAGCTGTTTTTT. It is translated as CASSLETSGPLNTGELFF.

The CDR3, as DNA: TGTGCCAGTAGTAGCGTTGGATGGACTGAAGCTTTCTTT. Its translation is CASSSVGWTEAFF. The rearrangement joins TRBV19 to TRBJ1-1; D uncertain. Trimming stripped 4 bases from V and 5 bases from J, with 11 bases between. Germline CDR1 LNHDA, CDR2 SQIVND (reference sequence). The CDR3 totals 13 residues.

This clone is a singleton in its sample. The chain carries TRBV4-1 and TRBJ2-5; D gene ambiguous. The germline CDR1 and CDR2 sequences are MGHRA and YSYEKL. This CDR3 contains 15 residues. V lost 0 bases and J lost 5, with 13 bases in between. CDR3 in DNA: TGCGCCAGCAGCCAAGAGGGGTCCCCCCTGGAGACCCAGTACTTC. Translated: CASSQEGSPLETQYF.

The chain recombines TRBV2 with TRBJ1-1; D not resolved. From germline, CDR1 is SNHLY and CDR2 FYNNEI. V lost 6 bases and J lost 1, with 9 bases in between. This CDR3 contains 13 residues. The CDR3 sequence is CASSLSENTEAFF. CDR3 nucleotide sequence: TGTGCCAGCAGCCTAAGTGAGAACACTGAAGCTTTCTTT.

V gene TRBV19 combines with J gene TRBJ1-1; 7 positions match TRBD1. CDR3 length equals 15 residues. Germline CDR1 reads LNHDA; CDR2 reads SQIVND (reference sequence). The ends lost 1 base at V and 6 bases at J; junction bases unmatched: 8. The DNA for the CDR3 is TGTGCCAGTAGTATAGTGACAGGGCTCGGGGCTGAAGCTTTCTTT. As protein: CASSIVTGLGAEAFF. The full variable domain, its missing parts supplied by reference TRBV19 and TRBJ1-1, is DGGITQSPKYLFRKEGQNVTLSCEQNLNHDAMYWYRQDPGQGLRLIYYSQIVNDFQKGDIAEGYSVSREKKESFPLTVTSAQKNPTAFYLCASSIVTGLGAEAFFGQGTRLTVV.

This chain uses TRBV18 with TRBJ1-2, with D maybe TRBD1 (5 bases). Germline-derived CDR1 and CDR2 are KGHSH and LQKENI. The CDR3 runs to 15 residues. The germline V and J ends were trimmed by 1 base and 4 bases, with 13 bases remaining between them. As DNA, the CDR3 is TGTGCCAGCTCACCACAGGTTCAGGGTCGCTATGGCTACACCTTC. As protein: CASSPQVQGRYGYTF.

The gene calls are TRBV28 and TRBJ2-7; no clear D. CDR1 and CDR2 (germline): MDHEN, SYDVKM. The germline V and J ends were trimmed by 2 bases and 4 bases, with 3 bases remaining between them. The CDR3 contains 11 residues. DNA of the CDR3: TGTGCCAGCAGTTTAAGATACGAGCAGTACTTC. Protein: CASSLRYEQYF.

The V gene is TRBV25-1, the J gene TRBJ2-2; TRBD2 matches 7 bases. CDR1 is MGHDK, CDR2 SYGVNS, per germline. J was trimmed by 4 bases and V by 6 bases; bases with no gene match: 5. This CDR3 region has 14 residues. CDR3: CASRAGVGTGELFF. In nucleotides, the CDR3 is TGTGCCAGCAGGGCGGGGGTTGGCACCGGGGAGCTGTTTTTT.

This clone has more than one count but fewer than ten. The chain is built from TRBV5-1 and TRBJ1-2, with TRBD1 matching 12 bases. The germline CDR1 and CDR2 sequences are SGHRS and YFSETQ. This CDR3 has 19 amino acids. Trimming cost V 0 bases and J 4 bases; bases outside gene matches: 13. The CDR3 DNA is TGCGCCAGCAGCTTGGGGTCCTCCGGGACAGGGGGCCTACCCTATGGCTACACCTTC. It translates to CASSLGSSGTGGLPYGYTF.

This chain uses TRBV9 with TRBJ2-3; the D gene is possibly TRBD1 (6 bases). Germline-derived CDR1 and CDR2 are SGDLS and YYNGEE. The CDR3 contains 13 residues. V lost 3 bases and J lost 9, with 14 bases in between. The CDR3 protein is CASSDGLTGTQYF. CDR3 in DNA: TGTGCCAGCAGCGACGGGCTAACAGGGACGCAGTATTTT. Combining the CDR3 with reference TRBV9 and TRBJ2-3 gives the whole variable domain DSGVTQTPKHLITATGQRVTLRCSPRSGDLSVYWYQQSLDQGLQFLIQYYNGEERAKGNILERFSAQQFPDLHSELNLSSLELGDSALYFCASSDGLTGTQYFGPGTRLTVL.

V and J are TRBV27 and TRBJ1-1, with no clear D. This CDR3 comprises 13 residues. The germline CDR1 and CDR2 sequences are MNHEY and SMNVEV (reference sequence). Trimming shortened V by 2 bases and J by 5 bases, and 9 bases separated the two germline ends. CDR3 sequence (DNA): TGTGCCAGCAGTTTAAGGTCGGTTACTGAAGCTTTCTTT. Translated: CASSLRSVTEAFF.

The chain recombines TRBV9 with TRBJ2-3, with TRBD2 identical over 8 bases. This CDR3 comprises 16 residues. J gave up 5 bases and V 6 bases, and 14 bases lay outside the gene matches. The germline V gene encodes CDR1 SGDLS and CDR2 YYNGEE. CDR3 coding DNA: TGTGCCAGCACCGGGAGGGCGGGCGAACACTTAGATACGCAGTATTTT. The encoded protein is CASTGRAGEHLDTQYF.

The chain links TRBV5-1 to TRBJ2-2, with D perhaps TRBD2 (6 bases). The CDR3 contains 15 residues. Trimming stripped 4 bases from V and 1 base from J, with 11 bases between. The germline V gene has CDR1 SGHRS and CDR2 YFSETQ. Written as DNA, the CDR3 is TGCGCCAGCAGCGAAGGGACTCTGAACACCGGGGAGCTGTTTTTT. Translating it yields CASSEGTLNTGELFF.

The chain combines TRBV23-1 with TRBJ2-1; 8 bases are shared with TRBD1. TRBV23-1 is designated an ORF whose function remains uncertain. J lost 7 bases, V lost 10 bases, and 12 bases had no gene match. The CDR3 loop spans 14 amino acids. CDR3 residues: CATTIQDRANEQFF. CDR3 bases: TGCGCCACCACGATCCAGGACAGGGCTAATGAGCAGTTCTTC.

This chain links TRBV5-1 with TRBJ1-1; D gene unclear. This CDR3 has 11 amino acids. Germline V CDR1 and CDR2: SGHRS, YFSETQ. V was cut by 0 bases and J by 3 bases, with 0 bases left in between. CDR3 DNA sequence: TGCGCCAGCAGCTTGGACACTGAAGCTTTCTTT. It codes for CASSLDTEAFF.

The genes are TRBV6-1 and TRBJ1-1, with D possibly being TRBD1 (6 bases). Germline CDR1 and CDR2: MNHNS and SASEGT. This CDR3 is built from 13 residues. Trimming pared 4 bases from V and 5 bases from J, leaving 11 bases between. The CDR3 coding sequence is TGTGCCAGCAGTGGGGGGCAGTGGACTGAAGCTTTCTTT. This gives the protein CASSGGQWTEAFF.

This chain links TRBV7-9 with TRBJ1-2, with 8 bases fitting TRBD1. V was clipped by 1 base and J by 0 bases; unmatched bases: 13. There are 19 residues in the CDR3. Looked up from germline, CDR1 is SEHNR and CDR2 is FQNEAQ (reference sequence). The CDR3 region has the DNA TGTGCCAGCAGCTTAGGCCGCGTCCTCTTGGACAGGGCTAACTATGGCTACACCTTC. Residues: CASSLGRVLLDRANYGYTF.

This rearrangement joins TRBV11-2 to TRBJ2-7, with 10 positions matching TRBD2. The CDR3 contains 16 residues. Germline V gene lookup returns CDR1 SGHAT and CDR2 FQNNGV. V dropped 4 bases and J dropped 3; count of bases not matched to a gene: 9. The CDR3 region is CASSSNLAGGFYEQYF. CDR3 in DNA: TGTGCCAGCAGCTCCAACTTAGCGGGGGGCTTCTACGAGCAGTACTTC.

V gene TRBV5-4 combines with J gene TRBJ2-5; TRBD1 might be the D (5 bases). The germline V gene encodes CDR1 SGHNT and CDR2 YYREEE (reference sequence). The CDR3 totals 14 residues. V dropped 0 bases and J dropped 5 bases, with 11 bases sitting between them. The CDR3 spells CASSLAQGKETQYF. CDR3 coding DNA: TGTGCCAGCAGCTTGGCCCAGGGAAAGGAGACCCAGTACTTC.

In the case of this clone: At one boundary the junction diverges from the germline segment, which might be a read error. V is TRBV5-1 and J is TRBJ2-4; 8 nucleotides match TRBD2. Germline V CDR1 and CDR2: SGHRS, YFSETQ. The length of the CDR3 is 16 residues. The CDR3 is CASSLEGSGARNIQYF. CDR3 nucleotides: TGCGCCAGCAGCTTGGAGGGTAGCGGGGCCAGAAACATTCAGTACTTC.

J is TRBJ2-3 and V is TRBV10-3; 10 positions agree with TRBD2. J was trimmed by 13 bases and V by 5 bases; bases with no gene match: 9. This CDR3 is 13 amino acids long. Germline V gene lookup returns CDR1 ENHRY and CDR2 SYGVKD. The CDR3 DNA reads TGTGCCATCAGTTCCGTCAGCGGGGGGGCAGAGTATTTT. Translation gives CAISSVSGGAEYF.